The clone carrying this TCR beta chain turned up a few times. Researchers took RNA transcripts and amplified the TCR beta CDR3 regions from them. TCR CDR3 regions were first amplified by RT-PCR with HTBI primers. Each CDR3 protein is one row after TCRdb ran MiXCR on the multiplex PCR reads. There are approximately 400,000 distinct CDR3 sequences in the sample; just under 15% occur only once, and around a third lies in the top ten. This specimen belongs to a study of T cells in Graves' hyperthyroidism and ophthalmopathy. Sequenced input: blood. This TCR derives from a woman in her twenties or thirties with Graves' hyperthyroidism.

CDR3 in amino acids: CASSSLFDNEQFF. Here the CDR3 DNA reads TGTGCCAGCAGTTCTTTGTTCGACAATGAGCAGTTCTTC. The chain joins TRBV27 to TRBJ2-1; D remains unclear. The germline CDR1 and CDR2 sequences are MNHEY and SMNVEV (reference sequence). Trimming removed 4 bases from V and 5 bases from J, with 9 bases in between. This CDR3 comprises 13 residues.